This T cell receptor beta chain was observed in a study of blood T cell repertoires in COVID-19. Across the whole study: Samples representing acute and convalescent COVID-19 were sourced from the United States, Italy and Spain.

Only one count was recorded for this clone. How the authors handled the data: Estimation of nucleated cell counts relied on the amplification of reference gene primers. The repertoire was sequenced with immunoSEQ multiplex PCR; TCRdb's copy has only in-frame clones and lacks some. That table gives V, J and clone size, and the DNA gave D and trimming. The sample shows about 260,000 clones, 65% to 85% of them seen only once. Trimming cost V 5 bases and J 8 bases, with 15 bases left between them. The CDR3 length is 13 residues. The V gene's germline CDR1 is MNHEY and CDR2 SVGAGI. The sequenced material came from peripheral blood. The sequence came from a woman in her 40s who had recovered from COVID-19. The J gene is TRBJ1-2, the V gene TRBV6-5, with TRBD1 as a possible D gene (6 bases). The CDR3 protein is CASSPWRGTGYTF. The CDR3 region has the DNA TGTGCCAGCAGTCCCTGGCGGGGGACAGGCTACACCTTC.